This TCR beta chain was observed in a study of blood T cell repertoires in COVID-19. Study-level information: There were acute and convalescent COVID-19 samples, and they came from the United States, Italy and Spain. Sample material is recorded as cDNA or gDNA derived from T cells, B-cell-depleted T cells, or PBMCs.

Produced via immunoSEQ multiplex PCR; TCRdb's table is partial and in-frame only. The table includes 150,000 to 160,000 clones, around three quarters detected once. Trimming shortened V by 4 bases and J by 5 bases, and 14 bases separated the two germline ends. CDR3 length: 14 amino acids. Germline V gene lookup returns CDR1 LGHNA and CDR2 YSLEER. Sequenced sample: peripheral blood. The V gene is TRBV4-3, the J gene TRBJ1-1; tentative D call: TRBD1 (5 bases). The TCR originated in a man older than 75 with acute or convalescent COVID-19. Here the CDR3 reads CASSLDGGRTEAFF. CDR3 coding DNA: TGCGCCAGCAGCCTCGACGGGGGGAGAACTGAAGCTTTCTTT.